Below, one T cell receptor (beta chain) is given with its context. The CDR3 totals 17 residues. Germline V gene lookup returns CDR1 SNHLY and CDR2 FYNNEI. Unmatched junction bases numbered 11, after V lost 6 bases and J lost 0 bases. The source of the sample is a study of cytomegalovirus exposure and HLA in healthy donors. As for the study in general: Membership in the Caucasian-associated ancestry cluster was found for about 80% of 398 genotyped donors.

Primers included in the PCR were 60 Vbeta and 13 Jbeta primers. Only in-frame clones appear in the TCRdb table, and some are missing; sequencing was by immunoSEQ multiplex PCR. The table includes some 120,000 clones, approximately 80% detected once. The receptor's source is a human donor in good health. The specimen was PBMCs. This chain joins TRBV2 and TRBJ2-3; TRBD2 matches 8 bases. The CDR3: CASRTTSGSQSTDTQYF. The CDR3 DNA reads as TGTGCCAGCAGAACAACTAGCGGCAGCCAAAGCACAGATACGCAGTATTTT.